This T cell receptor (beta chain) was profiled in a study of monozygotic twins with cystic fibrosis. About the study: Libraries were built from roughly 2.8 micrograms of fragmented DNA using around 14 PCR cycles.

The CDR3 loop spans 16 amino acids. Germline V lookup: CDR1 SNHLY, CDR2 FYNNEI. The trim removed 2 bases at V and 8 bases at J, leaving 7 bases unmatched. Assay: immunoSEQ multiplex PCR; the TCRdb copy retains only in-frame clones and omits some. The table records tens of thousands of clones, roughly 80% of them present only once. Study-level points and caveats: Unrelated CF individuals shared fewer identical clonotypes than monozygotic CF twins. J usage was most co-twin-similar in 8 of 16 pairs, V in 13.

Turning to this clone: Its target is not known.

The clonotype comes from a girl aged 2-15 years with cystic fibrosis. Sequencing was done on a sample of blood. This chain uses TRBV2 with TRBJ2-1; 12 bases are a match to TRBD2. In DNA, the CDR3 is TGTGCCAGCAGTGAACTGCTAGCGGGAGGGAGGGATGAGCAGTTCTTC. Translation: CASSELLAGGRDEQFF.